This entry lists 8 T cell receptor beta chains sequenced from one sample in a study of cytomegalovirus exposure and HLA in healthy donors. Profiling relied on immunoSEQ multiplex PCR, and the TCRdb table lists in-frame clones only, not all of them. Here the sample spans fewer than 130,000 clones, about nine tenths being singletons. Sequencing used PBMCs. Source of these receptors: a young woman in good health and CMV-seronegative.

The chain carries TRBV11-2 and TRBJ2-5; tentatively, D is TRBD2 (6 bases). Germline V CDR1 and CDR2: SGHAT, FQNNGV. V shed 5 bases and J shed 5 bases, with 12 bases lying between them. The CDR3 length is 13 residues. CDR3 coding DNA: TGTGCCAGCAGCCGCGCGGGGCCGGAGACCCAGTACTTC. Amino acid sequence: CASSRAGPETQYF.

This rearrangement joins TRBV28 to TRBJ1-4; unclear D gene. V lost 8 bases to trimming and J lost 3 bases, with 7 bases between them. CDR3 size: 12 residues. Germline assignment: CDR1 MDHEN and CDR2 SYDVKM. The CDR3 DNA sequence: TGTGCCAGCGGCGGGGCTAATGAAAAACTGTTTTTT. Its protein is CASGGANEKLFF.

DNA for the CDR3: TGTGCCAGCAGCGCGACCGGGACAGGGGATGGCTACACCTTC. Amino acids: CASSATGTGDGYTF. This chain connects TRBV9 to TRBJ1-2; TRBD1 matches 10 bases. V was pared by 3 bases and J by 6 bases, with 5 bases of the junction left unmatched. From germline, CDR1 is SGDLS and CDR2 YYNGEE. The CDR3 is 14 amino acids.

CDR3 coding DNA: TGTGCCAGCAGCCTAATTTTAGGGGACACCGGGGAGCTGTTTTTT. Its protein is CASSLILGDTGELFF. This chain connects TRBV7-6 to TRBJ2-2; a possible D gene is TRBD1 (5 bases). Per germline, CDR1 SGHVS and CDR2 FNYEAQ. CDR3 length equals 15 residues. Deletions cut 5 bases from V and 3 bases from J, with 13 bases between.

The chain has TRBV4-2 and TRBJ2-1; 12 nucleotides match TRBD2. The V gene end was trimmed by 3 bases and the J gene end by 8 bases; junction bases not matched to a gene: 5. This CDR3 has 15 residues. CDR1 and CDR2 (germline): LGHNA, YNFKEQ. For the CDR3, the DNA is TGTGCCAGCAGCCACCTAGCGGGGGGGCCGTATGAGCAGTTCTTC. Residues: CASSHLAGGPYEQFF.

The rearrangement links TRBV6-6 to TRBJ1-1; unclear D gene. This CDR3 comprises 13 residues. Trimming took 2 bases from V and 0 from J, leaving 4 bases between them. CDR1 MNHNY and CDR2 SVGAGI come from the germline V gene (reference sequence). CDR3 region: CASSYEVNTEAFF. The CDR3, as DNA: TGTGCCAGCAGTTACGAGGTGAACACTGAAGCTTTCTTT.

In the case of this clone: One end of the junction varies from germline; a read error may be responsible. The chain has TRBV7-7 and TRBJ2-3; perhaps D is TRBD1 or TRBD2 (6 bases each). Germline loops: CDR1 SSHAT, CDR2 FNYEAQ (reference sequence). The CDR3 has 13 residues. CDR3 loop: CASSLGGRDTQYF. For the CDR3, the DNA is TGTGCTAGCAGCTTAGGGGGGCGAGATACGCAGTATTTT.

The chain uses TRBV5-8 and TRBJ2-7; D is possibly TRBD1 (6 bases). CDR1 SGHTS and CDR2 YDEGEE come from the germline V gene. CDR3 size: 13 residues. V dropped 6 bases and J dropped 1 base, with 11 bases sitting between them. CDR3 sequence: CASTRRGSYEQYF. The CDR3, as DNA: TGTGCCAGCACTCGCAGGGGATCCTACGAGCAGTACTTC. The full variable domain, completed using reference TRBV5-8 and TRBJ2-7, is EAGVTQSPTHLIKTRGQQATLRCSPISGHTSVYWYQQALGLGLQFLLWYDEGEERNRGNFPPRFSGRQFPNYSSELNVNALELEDSALYLCASTRRGSYEQYFGPGTRLTVT.